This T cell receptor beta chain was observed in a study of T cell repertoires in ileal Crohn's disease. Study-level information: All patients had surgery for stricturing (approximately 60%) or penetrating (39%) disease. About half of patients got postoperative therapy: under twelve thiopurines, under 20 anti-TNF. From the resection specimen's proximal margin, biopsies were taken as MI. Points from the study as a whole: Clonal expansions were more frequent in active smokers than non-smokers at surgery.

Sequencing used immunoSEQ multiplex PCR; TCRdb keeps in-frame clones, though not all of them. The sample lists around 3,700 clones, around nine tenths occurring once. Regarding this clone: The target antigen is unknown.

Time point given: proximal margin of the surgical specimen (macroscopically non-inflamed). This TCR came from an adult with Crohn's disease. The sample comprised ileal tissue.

In DNA form, the CDR3 reads TGTGCCAGCCGGGACAGGGGAGGGACAGATACGCAGTATTTT. It is translated as CASRDRGGTDTQYF. The V and J genes are TRBV19 and TRBJ2-3; 10 positions match TRBD1. The V gene end was trimmed by 9 bases and the J gene end by 3 bases; junction bases not matched to a gene: 6. The CDR3 has 14 amino acids. CDR1 and CDR2 (germline): LNHDA, SQIVND (reference sequence).